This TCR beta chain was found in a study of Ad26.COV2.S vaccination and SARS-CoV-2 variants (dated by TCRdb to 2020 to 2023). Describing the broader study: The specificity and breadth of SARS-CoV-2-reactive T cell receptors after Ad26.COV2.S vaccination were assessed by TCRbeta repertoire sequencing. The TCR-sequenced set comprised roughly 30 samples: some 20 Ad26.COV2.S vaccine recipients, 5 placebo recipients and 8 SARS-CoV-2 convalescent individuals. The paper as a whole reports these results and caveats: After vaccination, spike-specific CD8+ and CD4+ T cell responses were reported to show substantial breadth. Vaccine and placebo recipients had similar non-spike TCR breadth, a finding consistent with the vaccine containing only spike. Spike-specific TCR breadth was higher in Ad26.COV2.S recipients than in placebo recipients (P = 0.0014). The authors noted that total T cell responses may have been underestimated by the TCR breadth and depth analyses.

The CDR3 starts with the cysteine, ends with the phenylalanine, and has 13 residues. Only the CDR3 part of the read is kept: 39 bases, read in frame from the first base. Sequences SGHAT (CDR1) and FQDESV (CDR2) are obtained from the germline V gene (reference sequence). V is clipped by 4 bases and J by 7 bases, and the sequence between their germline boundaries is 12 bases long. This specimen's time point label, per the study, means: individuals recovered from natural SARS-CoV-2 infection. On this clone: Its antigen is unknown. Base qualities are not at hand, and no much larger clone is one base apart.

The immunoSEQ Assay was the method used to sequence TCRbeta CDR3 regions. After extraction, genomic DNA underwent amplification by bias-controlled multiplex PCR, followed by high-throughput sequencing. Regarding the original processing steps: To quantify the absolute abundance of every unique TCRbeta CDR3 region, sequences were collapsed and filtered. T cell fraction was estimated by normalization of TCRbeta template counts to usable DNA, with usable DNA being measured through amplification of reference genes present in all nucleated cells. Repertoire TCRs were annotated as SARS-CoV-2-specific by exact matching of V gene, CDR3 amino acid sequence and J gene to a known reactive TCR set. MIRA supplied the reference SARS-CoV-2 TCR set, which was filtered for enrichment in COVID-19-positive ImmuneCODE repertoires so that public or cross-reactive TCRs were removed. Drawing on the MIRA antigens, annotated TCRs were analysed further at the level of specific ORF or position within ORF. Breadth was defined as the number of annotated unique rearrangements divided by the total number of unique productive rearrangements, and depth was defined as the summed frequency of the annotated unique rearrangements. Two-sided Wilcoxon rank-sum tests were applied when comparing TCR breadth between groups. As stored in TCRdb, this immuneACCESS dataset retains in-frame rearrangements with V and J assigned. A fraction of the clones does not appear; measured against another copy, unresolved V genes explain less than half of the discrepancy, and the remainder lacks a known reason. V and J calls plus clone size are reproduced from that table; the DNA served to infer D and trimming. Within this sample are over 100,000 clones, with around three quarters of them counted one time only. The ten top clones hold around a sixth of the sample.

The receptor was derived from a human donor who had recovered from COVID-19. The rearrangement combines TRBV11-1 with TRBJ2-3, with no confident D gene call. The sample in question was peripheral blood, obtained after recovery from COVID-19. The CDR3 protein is CASSSTLENTQYF. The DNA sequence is TGTGCCAGCAGCTCCACCCTAGAGAATACGCAGTATTTT.